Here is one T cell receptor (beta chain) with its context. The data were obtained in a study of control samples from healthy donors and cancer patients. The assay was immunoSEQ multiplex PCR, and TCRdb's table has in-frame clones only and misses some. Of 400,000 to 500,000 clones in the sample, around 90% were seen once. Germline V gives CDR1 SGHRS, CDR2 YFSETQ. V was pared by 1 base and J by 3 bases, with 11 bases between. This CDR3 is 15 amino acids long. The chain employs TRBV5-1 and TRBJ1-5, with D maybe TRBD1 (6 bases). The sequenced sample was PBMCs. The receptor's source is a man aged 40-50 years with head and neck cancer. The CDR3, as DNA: TGCGCCAGCAGCTTGATGTCAGGGGTCAATCAGCCCCAGCATTTT. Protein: CASSLMSGVNQPQHF. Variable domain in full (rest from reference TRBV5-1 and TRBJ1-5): KAGVTQTPRYLIKTRGQQVTLSCSPISGHRSVSWYQQTPGQGLQFLFEYFSETQRNKGNFPGRFSGRQFSNSRSEMNVSTLELGDSALYLCASSLMSGVNQPQHFGDGTRLSIL.